This T cell receptor (beta chain) was recorded in a study of blood T cell repertoires in COVID-19. With 1 base clipped from V and 4 bases from J, the junction kept 7 bases outside the gene matches. Germline lookup yields CDR1 LGHDT and CDR2 YNNKEL (reference sequence). The CDR3 length is 17 residues. Data came from immunoSEQ multiplex PCR; TCRdb stores just in-frame clones and leaves some out. This table holds 380,000 or so clones, about 90% found once. This clonotype was sampled from a man between 35 and 55 years old with acute or convalescent COVID-19. The material sequenced was peripheral blood. The chain carries TRBV3-1 (or the pseudogene TRBV3-2) and TRBJ2-3; 11 nucleotides agree with TRBD2. The CDR3 coding sequence is TGTGCCAGCAGCCAAGTCACTAGCGGGGGTGCTGCAGATACGCAGTATTTT. It is translated as CASSQVTSGGAADTQYF.